This TCR beta chain derives from a study of blood T cell repertoires in COVID-19. For the study at large: Italy, Spain and the United States were the sources of the convalescent and acute COVID-19 samples. Nucleic acid was either cDNA or gDNA, and it came from T cells, B-cell-depleted T cells, or PBMCs.

Authors' data handling: Amplification from reference gene primers served as the basis for estimated nucleated cell counts. Profiling relied on immunoSEQ multiplex PCR, and the TCRdb table lists in-frame clones only, not all of them. The V and J calls and clone size come from that table; D and trimming were worked out from the DNA. The data contain some 350,000 clones, roughly 89% of them singletons. The CDR3 is 13 residues long. The V end was cut by 5 bases, the J end by 8 bases, with 12 bases between. CDR1 is SNHLY, CDR2 FYNNEI, per germline. There are a few counts of this clone. The receptor was derived from a woman aged 18-29 years who had recovered from COVID-19. The V and J genes are TRBV2 and TRBJ1-4, with D maybe TRBD1 (6 bases). The material sequenced was peripheral blood. CDR3 protein: CASSLQGAEKLFF. Here the CDR3 DNA reads TGTGCCAGCAGTTTACAGGGAGCGGAAAAACTGTTTTTT. Based on the CDR3 plus reference TRBV2 and TRBJ1-4, the full variable domain is EPEVTQTPSHQVTQMGQEVILRCVPISNHLYFYWYRQILGQKVEFLVSFYNNEISEKSEIFDDQFSVERPDGSNFTLKIRSTKLEDSAMYFCASSLQGAEKLFFGSGTQLSVL.